These 28 T cell receptor beta chains were all obtained from the same sample, sequenced in a study of CD8 T cells in ankylosing spondylitis. TCRdb processed the 5' RACE reads anew with MiXCR; each CDR3 protein has one entry. Of some 200,000 distinct CDR3 sequences in the sample, about 7.3% were seen once. Study observations and caveats: Seven or eight highly homologous variants formed a TCR beta motif that appeared characteristic of ankylosing spondylitis blood.

For these receptors, no antigen is known. The sample consisted of blood, either unsorted or a sorted T cell fraction (not recorded which). These receptors were obtained from a male donor with ankylosing spondylitis.

The sample holds many counts of this clonotype. The V call is TRBV29-1, the J call TRBJ2-7; D possibly matches TRBD1 or TRBD2 (5 bases each). CDR1 SQVTM and CDR2 ANQGSEA come from the germline V gene. This CDR3 spans 12 amino acids. V lost 0 bases to trimming and J lost 3 bases, with 6 bases between them. CDR3 sequence reads: CSVEDGGYEQYF. The CDR3 DNA follows: TGCAGCGTTGAAGATGGGGGCTACGAGCAGTACTTC.

This clonotype was seen repeatedly, ten times or more. The chain combines TRBV7-2 with TRBJ2-1; D is possibly TRBD1 (6 bases). V was cut by 6 bases and J by 7 bases, with 25 bases left in between. The V gene's germline CDR1 is SGHTA and CDR2 FQGNSA. CDR3 length: 17 residues. CDR3 amino acids: CASSPLSWPQGMNEQFF. In nucleotides, the CDR3 is TGTGCCAGCAGTCCACTTAGTTGGCCACAGGGTATGAATGAGCAGTTCTTC.

This clonotype came up many times. The chain links TRBV24-1 to TRBJ1-2; D is uncertain. Trimming cost V 4 bases and J 4 bases, with 6 bases left between them. Germline CDR1 reads KGHDR; CDR2 reads SFDVKD. This CDR3 has 12 amino acids. The CDR3 spells CATSEETYGYTF. The CDR3 nucleotides read TGTGCCACCAGTGAAGAAACCTATGGCTACACCTTC.

As to this clonotype: This sequence may be a read error, since a much larger clone differs from it by one base. This sequence joins TRBV27 and TRBJ2-6; D unresolved. Germline assignment: CDR1 MNHEY and CDR2 SMNVEV (reference sequence). The V and J ends lost 7 bases and 1 base respectively, with 11 bases between them. The CDR3 has 15 residues. The CDR3 sequence: CASTLGVSGANVLTF. The CDR3 DNA sequence: TGTGCCAGCACCTTGGGTGTTTCTGGGGCCAACGTCCTGACTTTC.

This clonotype was detected many times. The chain joins TRBV4-3 to TRBJ2-7; 8 bases are shared with TRBD1. Germline V CDR1 and CDR2: LGHNA, YSLEER. The V segment lost 8 bases and the J segment 2 bases; nucleotides outside the gene matches: 8. CDR3 size: 14 residues. The chain's CDR3 is CASRPGTGTYEQYF. The CDR3 bases are TGCGCCAGCCGCCCCGGGACAGGAACCTACGAGCAGTACTTC.

The genes are TRBV10-3 and TRBJ1-5, with unresolved D. Per germline, CDR1 ENHRY and CDR2 SYGVKD. V shed 10 bases and J shed 3 bases, with 13 bases lying between them. The CDR3 sequence is 13 residues long. CDR3 residues: CATRRANNQPQHF. The CDR3 region has the DNA TGTGCCACCAGAAGGGCCAACAATCAGCCCCAGCATTTT.

This clonotype was observed many times. The chain couples TRBV4-2 to TRBJ1-6; maybe TRBD1 (6 bases). The CDR3 covers 18 residues. The germline V and J ends were trimmed by 0 bases and 1 base, with 13 bases remaining between them. The germline V gene has CDR1 LGHNA and CDR2 YNFKEQ. Written as DNA, the CDR3 is TGTGCCAGCAGCCAAGATCTGGGCAGGGGATCCTATAATTCACCCCTCCACTTT. This translates into CASSQDLGRGSYNSPLHF.

This chain uses TRBV20-1 with TRBJ1-5, with D unresolved. The CDR3 extends over 12 amino acids. V was clipped by 1 base and J by 5 bases, with 6 bases between them. The V gene's germline CDR1 is DFQATT and CDR2 SNEGSKA (reference sequence). CDR3 protein: CSARGSHQPQHF. The CDR3 DNA reads as TGCAGTGCTAGAGGTTCCCATCAGCCCCAGCATTTT.

The CDR3 nucleotides read TGTGCCAGCAGTGACCGACCGGCAGGGAGTCTTTTATACGAGCAGTACTTC. Translating gives CASSDRPAGSLLYEQYF. The rearrangement links TRBV2 to TRBJ2-7; D may be TRBD1 or TRBD2 (5 bases each). Per the germline V gene, CDR1 is SNHLY and CDR2 is FYNNEI. The CDR3 has 17 residues. V was pared by 3 bases and J by 4 bases, with 22 bases between. The whole variable domain, remainder taken from reference TRBV2 and TRBJ2-7, is EPEVTQTPSHQVTQMGQEVILRCVPISNHLYFYWYRQILGQKVEFLVSFYNNEISEKSEIFDDQFSVERPDGSNFTLKIRSTKLEDSAMYFCASSDRPAGSLLYEQYFGPGTRLTVT.

Many counts were recorded for this clonotype. This chain links TRBV7-8 with TRBJ2-1; TRBD1 is a possible D gene (8 bases). The CDR3 length is 16 residues. Germline V gives CDR1 SGHVS, CDR2 FQNEAQ. V lost 4 bases to trimming and J lost 4 bases, with 17 bases between them. The CDR3: CASSSPLQGGYNEQFF. CDR3 in DNA: TGTGCCAGCAGCTCCCCTTTACAGGGGGGGTACAATGAGCAGTTCTTC.

This clonotype has a count of ten or more. CDR3 sequence (DNA): TGTGCCACCAGTGACTTCCCGGGACTAGCGGGAGGCTCAACAGATACGCAGTATTTT. This codes for CATSDFPGLAGGSTDTQYF. The chain couples TRBV24-1 to TRBJ2-3; 15 bases map to TRBD2. Germline CDR1 and CDR2: KGHDR and SFDVKD. This CDR3 region has 19 residues. V lost 4 bases and J lost 3; bases outside the gene matches: 10.

The chain recombines TRBV5-6 with TRBJ1-2, with unresolved D. Looked up from germline, CDR1 is SGHDT and CDR2 is YYEEEE. CDR3 length equals 15 residues. The V gene lost 2 bases and the J gene lost 2 bases, with 13 bases spanning the gap. CDR3 DNA: TGTGCCAGCAGCTTATCGGGAGGGAACAACTATGGCTACACCTTC. It codes for CASSLSGGNNYGYTF.

At least ten counts were recorded for this clonotype. The CDR3 is CATSSTGNTEAFF. Here the CDR3 DNA reads TGTGCCACCAGCAGCACAGGGAACACTGAAGCTTTCTTT. The chain links TRBV15 to TRBJ1-1; a possible D gene is TRBD1 (5 bases). This CDR3 has 13 amino acids. Germline V gene sequence: CDR1 LNHNV, CDR2 YYDKDF (reference sequence). With 3 bases removed from V and 1 base from J, the gap between germline ends came to 6 bases.

This clonotype was seen at least ten times. The chain has TRBV20-1 and TRBJ1-1; D gene ambiguous. The germline V and J ends were trimmed by 6 bases and 0 bases, with 14 bases remaining between them. Germline V gives CDR1 DFQATT, CDR2 SNEGSKA (reference sequence). The length of the CDR3 is 14 residues. The CDR3 reads CSAQARRMNTEAFF. In nucleotides, the CDR3 is TGCAGTGCCCAGGCGAGAAGGATGAACACTGAAGCTTTCTTT.

This clonotype was seen repeatedly, ten times or more. The rearrangement links TRBV27 to TRBJ1-5, with 8 bases aligning to TRBD1. The CDR3 contains 14 residues. Germline CDR1 reads MNHEY; CDR2 reads SMNVEV (reference sequence). The ends lost 7 bases at V and 6 bases at J; junction bases unmatched: 8. As DNA, the CDR3 is TGTGCCAGCACCCCGCAGGGGGCGGGTCAGCCCCAGCATTTT. It yields the protein CASTPQGAGQPQHF.

This clonotype was counted a few times. The chain is built from TRBV4-3 and TRBJ2-7, with a tentative D call TRBD2 (5 bases). CDR3 length: 15 residues. Germline CDR1 is LGHNA and CDR2 is YSLEER. The V and J ends lost 0 bases and 2 bases respectively, with 11 bases between them. The CDR3 nucleotides read TGCGCCAGCAGCCAAGAGGACTCGGGTACCTACGAGCAGTACTTC. It encodes CASSQEDSGTYEQYF.

This chain connects TRBV7-6 to TRBJ1-2; the match to TRBD1 covers 7 bases. The germline V gene has CDR1 SGHVS and CDR2 FNYEAQ. Germline trimming cut 5 bases from V and 9 bases from J; bases unmatched to any gene: 12. The CDR3 runs to 14 residues. Here the CDR3 DNA reads TGTGCCAGCAGCCCCGGGACAGCCATTGTAAGCTACACCTTC. Translating it yields CASSPGTAIVSYTF.

A few counts support this clonotype. The rearrangement joins TRBV27 to TRBJ2-5; D remains ambiguous. Between the trimmed V and J ends, which lost 0 bases and 2 bases, there was a span of 7 bases. CDR3 length: 14 amino acids. In germline, CDR1 is MNHEY, CDR2 SMNVEV (reference sequence). CDR3 bases: TGTGCCAGCAGTTTATCGGAACAGCAAGAGACCCAGTACTTC. Residues: CASSLSEQQETQYF.

This clonotype was seen at least ten times. The J gene is TRBJ2-1, the V gene TRBV7-9, with 7 positions matching TRBD2. Looked up from germline, CDR1 is SEHNR and CDR2 is FQNEAQ (reference sequence). V trimming: 8 bases; J trimming: 10 bases; junction bases outside the gene matches: 20. There are 16 residues in the CDR3. The CDR3 DNA is TGTGCCAGCCCTCCCGGGAGGCATCTACTCTCCTGGGAGCAGTTCTTC. Residues: CASPPGRHLLSWEQFF.

This clonotype has more than one count but fewer than ten. J is TRBJ2-1 and V is TRBV30; TRBD1 or TRBD2 may be the D gene (5 bases each). The CDR3 sequence is 12 residues long. Per germline, CDR1 GTSNPN and CDR2 SVGIG (reference sequence). The V end was cut by 5 bases, the J end by 6 bases, with 11 bases between. CDR3 sequence reads: CAWGRGRNEQFF. The CDR3 DNA reads as TGTGCCTGGGGCCGGGGACGCAATGAGCAGTTCTTC.

V gene TRBV20-1 combines with J gene TRBJ2-3; D uncertain. CDR1 and CDR2 from the germline V gene are DFQATT and SNEGSKA (reference sequence). There are 15 residues in the CDR3. Between the trimmed V and J ends, which lost 2 bases and 0 bases, there was a span of 12 bases. The CDR3 nucleotides read TGCAGTGCTAGATCTCTGAGACCTAGCACAGATACGCAGTATTTT. Translation gives CSARSLRPSTDTQYF.

This clonotype was detected ten times or more. The rearrangement joins TRBV5-8 to TRBJ1-1; unclear D gene. V lost 2 bases to trimming and J lost 7 bases, with 24 bases between them. Germline values: CDR1 SGHTS, CDR2 YDEGEE. This CDR3 contains 17 residues. CDR3 DNA sequence: TGTGCCAGCAGCTTAAACATTGGTCGACGACCCACCCTTGAAGCTTTCTTT. It yields the protein CASSLNIGRRPTLEAFF.

The chain recombines TRBV29-1 with TRBJ2-5; either TRBD1 or TRBD2 may supply D (7 bases each). Trimming stripped 0 bases from V and 5 bases from J, with 16 bases between. This CDR3 is 15 amino acids long. CDR1 is SQVTM and CDR2 is ANQGSEA in the germline V gene. In DNA form, the CDR3 reads TGCAGCGTTGAAGAAAGGGAGGGGGCATTCGAGACCCAGTACTTC. This codes for CSVEEREGAFETQYF.

This clonotype was picked up many times. The chain uses TRBV5-1 and TRBJ1-4; 7 bases line up with TRBD1. The CDR3 is 15 residues long. With V trimmed by 4 bases and J by 0 bases, 3 bases remained unmatched. Germline loops: CDR1 SGHRS, CDR2 YFSETQ. CDR3 residues: CASSRDRATNEKLFF. CDR3 DNA sequence: TGCGCCAGCAGCAGGGACAGAGCAACTAATGAAAAACTGTTTTTT.

In this sample, this clonotype turned up many times. This chain connects TRBV5-1 to TRBJ1-4; D remains ambiguous. The V and J ends lost 2 bases and 5 bases respectively, with 10 bases between them. Germline V gene sequence: CDR1 SGHRS, CDR2 YFSETQ. The CDR3 is made up of 14 amino acids. The CDR3 nucleotides are TGCGCCAGCAGCTTAAGGGAGAAAAATGAAAAACTGTTTTTT. Its translation is CASSLREKNEKLFF.

The chain carries TRBV7-6 and TRBJ2-1; TRBD2 matches 13 bases. CDR1 is SGHVS and CDR2 is FNYEAQ in the germline V gene. The length of the CDR3 is 16 residues. Unmatched junction bases numbered 1, after V lost 0 bases and J lost 5 bases. As DNA, the CDR3 is TGTGCCAGCAGCTTAGCCGGACTAGCGGGGGACAATGAGCAGTTCTTC. Translating it yields CASSLAGLAGDNEQFF.

The table lists this clonotype with many counts. V usage is TRBV6-4 and J usage is TRBJ2-2, with 14 bases aligning to TRBD2. Germline V gives CDR1 MRHNA, CDR2 SNTAGT. J gave up 6 bases and V 5 bases, and 5 bases lay outside the gene matches. CDR3 size: 16 residues. The CDR3 protein is CASSPRGLAGAGELFF. The CDR3 coding sequence is TGTGCCAGCAGTCCCCGGGGACTAGCGGGGGCCGGGGAGCTGTTTTTT.

In its sample, this clonotype was seen many times. The V call is TRBV10-3, the J call TRBJ2-1; the match to TRBD2 covers 9 bases. This CDR3 is 18 amino acids long. V was pared by 4 bases and J by 5 bases, with 15 bases of the junction left unmatched. Germline assignment: CDR1 ENHRY and CDR2 SYGVKD. CDR3 sequence reads: CAISGTRTTSGPNNEQFF. The CDR3 DNA follows: TGTGCCATCAGTGGGACTAGGACGACTAGCGGCCCGAACAATGAGCAGTTCTTC.